This TCR beta chain was documented in a study of cytomegalovirus exposure and HLA in healthy donors. Findings and limits, study-wide: The study found most TCR sequences rare, yet found some public TCRs in many donors. A prior analysis recorded that most TCR beta V segments were productive about 87% or about 30% of the time. The classifier was said to identify cytomegalovirus status with high specificity and sensitivity.

CDR3 length equals 15 residues. From germline, CDR1 is MNHEY and CDR2 SMNVEV (reference sequence). Trimming at V came to 2 bases and at J to 7 bases, leaving 5 bases not matched to a gene. PCR employed 60 Vbeta and 13 Jbeta primers. In the authors' workflow: In a later analysis, of tens of millions of unique beta chains, 9 million to 11 million appeared in at least two donors. The protocol was immunoSEQ multiplex PCR, while the TCRdb copy is restricted to in-frame clones and leaves out a portion. The V and J calls and clone size are taken from that table; D and trimming were inferred from the DNA. The table includes around 130,000 clones, about 79% detected once. Concerning this clone itself: The antigen is unknown.

Sequenced input: PBMCs. The clonotype comes from a man aged 50 to 60 in good health and CMV-seronegative. This chain connects TRBV27 to TRBJ2-2; 9 bases map to TRBD1. CDR3 DNA: TGTGCCAGCAGTTTAAATGGACAGGGGTACGGGGAGCTGTTTTTT. Protein: CASSLNGQGYGELFF.